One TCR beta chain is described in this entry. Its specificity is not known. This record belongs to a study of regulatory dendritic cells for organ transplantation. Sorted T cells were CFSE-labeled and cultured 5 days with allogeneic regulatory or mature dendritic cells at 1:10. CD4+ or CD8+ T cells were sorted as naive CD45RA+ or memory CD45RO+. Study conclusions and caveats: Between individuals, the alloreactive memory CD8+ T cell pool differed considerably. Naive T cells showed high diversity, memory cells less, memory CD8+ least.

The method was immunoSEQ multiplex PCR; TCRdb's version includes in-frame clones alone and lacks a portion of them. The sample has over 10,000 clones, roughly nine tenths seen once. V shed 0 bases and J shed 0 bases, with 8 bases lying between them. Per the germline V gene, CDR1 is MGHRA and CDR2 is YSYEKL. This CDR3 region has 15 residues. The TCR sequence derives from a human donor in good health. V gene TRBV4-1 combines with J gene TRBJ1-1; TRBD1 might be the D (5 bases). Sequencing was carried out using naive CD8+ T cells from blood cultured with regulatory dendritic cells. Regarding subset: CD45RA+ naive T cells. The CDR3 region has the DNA TGCGCCAGCAGCCAAGATCAGGGTTTGAACACTGAAGCTTTCTTT. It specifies CASSQDQGLNTEAFF.